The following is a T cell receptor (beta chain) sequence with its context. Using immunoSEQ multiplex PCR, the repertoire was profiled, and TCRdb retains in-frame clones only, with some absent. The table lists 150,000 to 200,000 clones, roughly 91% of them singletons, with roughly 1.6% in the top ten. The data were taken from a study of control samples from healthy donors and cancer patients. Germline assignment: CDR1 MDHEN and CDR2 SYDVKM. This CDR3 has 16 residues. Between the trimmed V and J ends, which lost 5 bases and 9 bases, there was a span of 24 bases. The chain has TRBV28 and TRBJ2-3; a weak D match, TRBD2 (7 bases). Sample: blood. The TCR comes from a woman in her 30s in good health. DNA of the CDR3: TGTGCCAGCAGTCCCTCACTAGGCGGGGGCTCAAGGACGCAGTATTTT. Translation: CASSPSLGGGSRTQYF.